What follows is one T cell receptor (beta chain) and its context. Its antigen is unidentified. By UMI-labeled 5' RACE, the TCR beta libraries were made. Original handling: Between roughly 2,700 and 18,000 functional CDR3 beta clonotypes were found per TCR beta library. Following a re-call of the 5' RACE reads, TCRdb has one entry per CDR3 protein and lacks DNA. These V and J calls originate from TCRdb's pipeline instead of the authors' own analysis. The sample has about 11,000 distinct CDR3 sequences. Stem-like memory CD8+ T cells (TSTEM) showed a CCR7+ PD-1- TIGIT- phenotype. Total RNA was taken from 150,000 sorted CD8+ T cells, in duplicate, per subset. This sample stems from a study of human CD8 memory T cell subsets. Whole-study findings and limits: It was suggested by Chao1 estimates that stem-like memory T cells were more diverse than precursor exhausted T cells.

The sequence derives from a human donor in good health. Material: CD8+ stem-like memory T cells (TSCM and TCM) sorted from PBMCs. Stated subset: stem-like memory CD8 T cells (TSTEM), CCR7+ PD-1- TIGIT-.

The CDR3 sequence is CASSNGQGEFYEQYF. The chain carries TRBV28 and TRBJ2-7; TCRdb calls TRBD1, which cannot be checked without DNA. The CDR3 totals 15 residues. Per germline, CDR1 MDHEN and CDR2 SYDVKM.